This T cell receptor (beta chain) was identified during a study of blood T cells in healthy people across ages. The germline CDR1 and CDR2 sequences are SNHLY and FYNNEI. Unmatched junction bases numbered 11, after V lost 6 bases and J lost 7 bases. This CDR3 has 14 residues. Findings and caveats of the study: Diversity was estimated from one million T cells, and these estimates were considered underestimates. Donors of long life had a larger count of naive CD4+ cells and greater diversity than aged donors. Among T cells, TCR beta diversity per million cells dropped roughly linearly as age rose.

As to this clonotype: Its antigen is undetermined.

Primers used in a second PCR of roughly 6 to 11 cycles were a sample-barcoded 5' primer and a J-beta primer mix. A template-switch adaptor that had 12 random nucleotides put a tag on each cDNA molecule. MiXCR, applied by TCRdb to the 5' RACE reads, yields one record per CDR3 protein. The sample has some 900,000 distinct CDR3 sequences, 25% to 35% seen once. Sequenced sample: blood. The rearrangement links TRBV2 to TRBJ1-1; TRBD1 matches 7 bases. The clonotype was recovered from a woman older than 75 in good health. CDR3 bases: TGTGCCAGCAGGGTAACAGGGGTTGAAGTTGAAGCTTTCTTT. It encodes CASRVTGVEVEAFF.